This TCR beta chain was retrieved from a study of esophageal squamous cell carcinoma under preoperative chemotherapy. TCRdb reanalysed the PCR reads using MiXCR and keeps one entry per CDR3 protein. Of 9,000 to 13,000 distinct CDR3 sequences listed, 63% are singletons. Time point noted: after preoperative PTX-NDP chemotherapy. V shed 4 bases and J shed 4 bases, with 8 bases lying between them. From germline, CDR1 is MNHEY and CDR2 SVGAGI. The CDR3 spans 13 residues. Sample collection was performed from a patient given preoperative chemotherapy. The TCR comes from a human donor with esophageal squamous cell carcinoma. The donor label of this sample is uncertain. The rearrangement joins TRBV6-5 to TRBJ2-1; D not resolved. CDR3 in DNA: TGTGCCAGCAGTTTTACCCTGTACAATGAGCAGTTCTTC. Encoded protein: CASSFTLYNEQFF.